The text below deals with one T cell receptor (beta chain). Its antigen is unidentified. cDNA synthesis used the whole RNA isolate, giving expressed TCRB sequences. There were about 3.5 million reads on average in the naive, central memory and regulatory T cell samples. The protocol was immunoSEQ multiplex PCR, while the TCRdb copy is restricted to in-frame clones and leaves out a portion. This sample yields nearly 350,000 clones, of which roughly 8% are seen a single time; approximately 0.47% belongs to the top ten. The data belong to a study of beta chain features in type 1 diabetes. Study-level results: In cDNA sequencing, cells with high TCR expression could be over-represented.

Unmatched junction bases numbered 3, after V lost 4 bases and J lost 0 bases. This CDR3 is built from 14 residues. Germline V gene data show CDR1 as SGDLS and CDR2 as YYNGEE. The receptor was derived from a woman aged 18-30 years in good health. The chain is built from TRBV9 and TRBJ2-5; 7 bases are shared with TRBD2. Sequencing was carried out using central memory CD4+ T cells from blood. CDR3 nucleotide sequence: TGTGCCAGCAGCCGGGGGGAGCACCAAGAGACCCAGTACTTC. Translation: CASSRGEHQETQYF. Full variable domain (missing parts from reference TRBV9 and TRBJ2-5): DSGVTQTPKHLITATGQRVTLRCSPRSGDLSVYWYQQSLDQGLQFLIQYYNGEERAKGNILERFSAQQFPDLHSELNLSSLELGDSALYFCASSRGEHQETQYFGPGTRLLVL.